These 14 T cell receptor beta chains were all obtained from the same sample, sequenced in a study of T cell responses to AZD1222 COVID-19 vaccine. Data came from immunoSEQ multiplex PCR; TCRdb stores just in-frame clones and leaves some out. The data contain about 170,000 clones, over 75% of them singletons. The sample was peripheral blood, taken on day 0 of AZD1222 vaccination. Source of these receptors: an adult in good health.

The chain employs TRBV7-9 and TRBJ2-5; a weak D match, TRBD1 (6 bases). The germline V gene encodes CDR1 SEHNR and CDR2 FQNEAQ (reference sequence). V was shortened by 5 bases and J by 1 base, with 14 bases between the two germline ends. This CDR3 is 15 amino acids long. Here the CDR3 reads CASSPITGIQETQYF. The CDR3 nucleotides are TGTGCCAGCAGCCCCATAACAGGGATCCAAGAGACCCAGTACTTC.

The gene calls are TRBV6-5 and TRBJ1-5, with no clear D. Trimming removed 2 bases at V and 0 bases at J, with 11 bases between. In germline, CDR1 is MNHEY, CDR2 SVGAGI. There are 16 residues in the CDR3. CDR3 DNA: TGTGCCAGCAGTTACGTGCCGGGGTATAGCAATCAGCCCCAGCATTTT. Protein product: CASSYVPGYSNQPQHF.

The chain employs TRBV19 and TRBJ1-2; TRBD1 matches 8 bases. The CDR3 runs to 14 residues. Germline CDR1 and CDR2: LNHDA and SQIVND (reference sequence). The ends lost 5 bases at V and 8 bases at J; junction bases unmatched: 10. In DNA form, the CDR3 reads TGTGCCAGTAGTTCAAACTCAGGGGGCAGGGGCTACACCTTC. Translation: CASSSNSGGRGYTF.

V usage is TRBV11-3 and J usage is TRBJ1-2; 8 nucleotides line up with TRBD1. This CDR3 region has 16 residues. V trimming: 3 bases; J trimming: 7 bases; junction bases outside the gene matches: 13. Germline V lookup: CDR1 SGHNT, CDR2 YENEEA. This chain's CDR3 is CASSLDLDRGLGGYTF. The DNA for the CDR3 is TGTGCCAGCAGCTTGGACCTAGACAGGGGTTTAGGTGGCTACACCTTC.

The V gene is TRBV12-3 or TRBV12-4, the J gene TRBJ2-1; no clear D gene. This CDR3 is 13 amino acids long. Trimming removed 5 bases at V and 3 bases at J, with 8 bases between. The CDR3 is CASSLRIYNEQFF. CDR3 DNA: TGTGCCAGCAGTCTGAGGATCTACAATGAGCAGTTCTTC.

The V gene is TRBV5-6, the J gene TRBJ2-2; possibly TRBD1 for D (5 bases). Trimming took off 2 bases at V and 3 bases at J, with 11 bases between the two ends. CDR3 size: 15 residues. The germline V gene has CDR1 SGHDT and CDR2 YYEEEE. The CDR3 region is CASSFVGRDTGELFF. CDR3 in DNA: TGTGCCAGCAGCTTTGTGGGCAGGGACACCGGGGAGCTGTTTTTT.

In DNA, the CDR3 is TGCAGCGTTGGGGGGGGAGGCACAGATACGCAGTATTTT. Translation gives CSVGGGGTDTQYF. This chain links TRBV29-1 with TRBJ2-3; 7 bases match TRBD2. This CDR3 region has 13 residues. Trimming took 4 bases from V and 1 from J; bases not matched to a gene: 2. Germline V gives CDR1 SQVTM, CDR2 ANQGSEA.

This rearrangement joins TRBV5-3 to TRBJ2-7, with 7 bases lining up with TRBD1. TRBV5-3 is identified as an open reading frame with a role that is uncertain. CDR3 size: 19 residues. J gave up 2 bases and V 3 bases, and 20 bases lay outside the gene matches. CDR3 in amino acids: CARSWAPTGRWFGPYEQYV. As DNA, the CDR3 is TGTGCCAGAAGCTGGGCCCCGACAGGGAGATGGTTTGGTCCCTACGAGCAGTACGTC.

The chain combines TRBV6-5 with TRBJ2-7, with D uncertain. V lost 0 bases and J 2 bases, leaving 8 bases between the germline ends. Per germline, CDR1 MNHEY and CDR2 SVGAGI. The CDR3 sequence is 14 residues long. CDR3 DNA: TGTGCCAGCAGTTACTCGGCTACAACCTACGAGCAGTACGTC. It yields the protein CASSYSATTYEQYV.

Details on this clone: The identical CDR3 is also encoded by other nucleotide sequences in the sample. The chain uses TRBV4-1 and TRBJ1-1; 8 bases line up with TRBD1. This CDR3 has 13 residues. V lost 1 base, J lost 5 bases, and 0 bases stayed unmatched. CDR1 and CDR2 (germline): MGHRA, YSYEKL. This chain's CDR3 is CASSQGTGTEAFF. CDR3 in DNA: TGCGCCAGCAGCCAAGGGACAGGGACTGAAGCTTTCTTT.

J is TRBJ2-7 and V is TRBV27; D not resolved. The CDR3 is 13 amino acids. The V and J ends lost 2 bases and 5 bases respectively, with 10 bases between them. Germline V gene data show CDR1 as MNHEY and CDR2 as SMNVEV (reference sequence). The CDR3 protein is CASSLNAFHEQYV. CDR3 DNA sequence: TGTGCCAGCAGTTTAAATGCTTTCCACGAGCAGTACGTC.

This clone was seen only a few times. The chain employs TRBV2 and TRBJ1-2; 9 nucleotides agree with TRBD1. This CDR3 is built from 15 residues. Per germline, CDR1 SNHLY and CDR2 FYNNEI. V was pared by 1 base and J by 3 bases, with 3 bases of the junction left unmatched. DNA for the CDR3: TGTGCCAGCAGTGAAGGACAGGGGGGGGACTATGGCTACACCTTC. Translated: CASSEGQGGDYGYTF.

The chain links TRBV12-3 or TRBV12-4 to TRBJ2-1; TRBD1 aligns across 7 bases. Trimming removed 5 bases from V and 9 bases from J; junction bases left unmatched: 4. The CDR3 runs 12 residues. CDR3 DNA sequence: TGTGCCAGCAGTCTCGGACAGGCTGAGCAGTTCTTC. This translates into CASSLGQAEQFF.

V and J are TRBV5-4 and TRBJ2-7; TRBD1 agrees at 9 bases. Trimming took 1 base from V and 6 from J; bases not matched to a gene: 5. Germline CDR1 SGHNT, CDR2 YYREEE (reference sequence). The CDR3 has 14 residues. Here the CDR3 reads CASSLWDRDLEQYF. The DNA for the CDR3 is TGTGCCAGCAGCTTGTGGGACAGGGATCTCGAGCAGTACTTC.